The source of this TCR beta chain is a study of Ad26.COV2.S vaccination and SARS-CoV-2 variants. Study in general: The study gave Ad26.COV2.S intramuscularly, once or twice 56 days apart.

Assay used: immunoSEQ multiplex PCR; TCRdb lists only in-frame clones, some missing. The sample includes roughly 240,000 clones, 85% to 90% of them seen just once. Details on this clone: Antigen: not known. The germline gene is not matched at one end of the junction; a read error may be the cause.

The germline V gene has CDR1 KGHDR and CDR2 SFDVKD. The CDR3 length is 13 residues. General study points: The TCR breadth and depth analyses may have produced an underestimate of total T cell responses.

Treatment reported: about 20 received Ad26.COV2.S at low or high dose, single or two shots; 5 received placebo; per-sample allocation not given. Samples analyzed were those drawn on day 63 after the first vaccine or placebo injection. The rearrangement links TRBV24-1 to TRBJ1-4; the D gene is possibly TRBD1 (5 bases). This sample comprised peripheral blood, obtained in a trial of Ad26.COV2.S vaccine versus placebo. The receptor was derived from a person between 18 and 60 years old who received the Ad26.COV2.S COVID-19 vaccine or a placebo. The DNA of the CDR3 is TGTGCCACCAGTGATGTGGACAATGGAAAACTGTTTTTT. This translates into CATSDVDNGKLFF.